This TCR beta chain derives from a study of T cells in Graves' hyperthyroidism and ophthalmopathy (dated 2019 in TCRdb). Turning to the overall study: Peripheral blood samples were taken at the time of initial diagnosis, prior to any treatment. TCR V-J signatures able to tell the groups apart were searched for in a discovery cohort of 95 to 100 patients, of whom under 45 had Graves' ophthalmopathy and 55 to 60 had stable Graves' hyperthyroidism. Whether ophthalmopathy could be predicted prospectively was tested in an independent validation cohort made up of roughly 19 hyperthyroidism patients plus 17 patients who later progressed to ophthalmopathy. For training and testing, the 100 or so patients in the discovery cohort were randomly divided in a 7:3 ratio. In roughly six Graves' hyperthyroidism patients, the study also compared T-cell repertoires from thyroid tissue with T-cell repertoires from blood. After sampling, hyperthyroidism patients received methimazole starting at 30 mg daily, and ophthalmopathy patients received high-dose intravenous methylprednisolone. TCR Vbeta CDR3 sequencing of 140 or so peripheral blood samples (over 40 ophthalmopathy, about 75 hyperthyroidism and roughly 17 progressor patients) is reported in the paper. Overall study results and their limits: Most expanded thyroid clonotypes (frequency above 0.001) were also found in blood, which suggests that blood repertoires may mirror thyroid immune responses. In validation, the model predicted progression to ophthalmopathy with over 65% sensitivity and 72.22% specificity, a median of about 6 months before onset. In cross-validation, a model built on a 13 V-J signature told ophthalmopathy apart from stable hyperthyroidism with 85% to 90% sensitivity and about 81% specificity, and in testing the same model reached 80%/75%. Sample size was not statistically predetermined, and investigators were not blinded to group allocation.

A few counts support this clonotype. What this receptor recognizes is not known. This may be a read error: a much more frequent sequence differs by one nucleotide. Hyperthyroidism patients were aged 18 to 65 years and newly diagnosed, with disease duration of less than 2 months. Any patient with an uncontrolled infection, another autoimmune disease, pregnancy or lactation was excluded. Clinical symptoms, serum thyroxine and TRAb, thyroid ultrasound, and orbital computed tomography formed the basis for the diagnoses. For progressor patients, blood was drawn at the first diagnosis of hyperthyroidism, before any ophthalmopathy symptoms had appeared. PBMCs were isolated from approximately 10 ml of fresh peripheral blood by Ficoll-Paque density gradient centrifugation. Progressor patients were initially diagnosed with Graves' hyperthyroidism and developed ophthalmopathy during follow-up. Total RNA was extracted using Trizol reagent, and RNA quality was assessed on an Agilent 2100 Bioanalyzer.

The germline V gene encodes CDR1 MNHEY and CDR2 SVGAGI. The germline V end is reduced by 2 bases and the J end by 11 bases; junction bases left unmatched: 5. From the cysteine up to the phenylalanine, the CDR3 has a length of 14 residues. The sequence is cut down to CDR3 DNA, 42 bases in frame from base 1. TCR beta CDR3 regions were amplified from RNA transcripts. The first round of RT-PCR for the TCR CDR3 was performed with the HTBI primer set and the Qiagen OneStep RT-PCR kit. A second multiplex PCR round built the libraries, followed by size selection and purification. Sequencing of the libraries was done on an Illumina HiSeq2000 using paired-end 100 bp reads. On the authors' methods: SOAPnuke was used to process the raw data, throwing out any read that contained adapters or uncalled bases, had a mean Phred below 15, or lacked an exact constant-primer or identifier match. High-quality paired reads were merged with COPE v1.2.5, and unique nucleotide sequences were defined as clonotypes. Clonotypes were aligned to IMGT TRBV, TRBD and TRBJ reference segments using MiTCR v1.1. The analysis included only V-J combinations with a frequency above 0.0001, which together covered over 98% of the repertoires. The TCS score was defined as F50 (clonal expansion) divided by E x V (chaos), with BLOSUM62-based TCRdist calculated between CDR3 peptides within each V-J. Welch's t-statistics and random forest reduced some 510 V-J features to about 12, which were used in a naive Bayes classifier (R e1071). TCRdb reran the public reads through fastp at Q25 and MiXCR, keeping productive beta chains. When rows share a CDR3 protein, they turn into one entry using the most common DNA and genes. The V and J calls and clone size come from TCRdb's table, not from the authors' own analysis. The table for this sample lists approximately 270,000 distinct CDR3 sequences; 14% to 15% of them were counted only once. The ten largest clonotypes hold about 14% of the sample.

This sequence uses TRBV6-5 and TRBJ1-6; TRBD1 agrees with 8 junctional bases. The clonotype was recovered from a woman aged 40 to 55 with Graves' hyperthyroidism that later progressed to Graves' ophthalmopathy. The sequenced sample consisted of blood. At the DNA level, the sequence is TGTGCCAGCAGTTACGACAGGGGAATACCACCCCTCCACTTT. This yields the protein CASSYDRGIPPLHF.